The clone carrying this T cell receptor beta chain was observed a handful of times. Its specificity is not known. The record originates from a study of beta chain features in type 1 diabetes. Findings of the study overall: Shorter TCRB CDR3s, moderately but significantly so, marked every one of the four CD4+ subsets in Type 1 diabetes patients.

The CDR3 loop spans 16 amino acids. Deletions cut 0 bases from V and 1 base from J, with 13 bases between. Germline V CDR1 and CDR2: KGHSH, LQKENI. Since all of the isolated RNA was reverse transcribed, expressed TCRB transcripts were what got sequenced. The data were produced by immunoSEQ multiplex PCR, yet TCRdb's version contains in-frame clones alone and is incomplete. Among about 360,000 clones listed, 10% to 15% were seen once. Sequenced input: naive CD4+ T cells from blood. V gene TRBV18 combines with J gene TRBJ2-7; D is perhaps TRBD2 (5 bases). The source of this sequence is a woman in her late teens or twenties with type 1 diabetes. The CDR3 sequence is CASSPPGSRTSYEQYF. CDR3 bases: TGTGCCAGCTCACCACCGGGGAGTAGAACATCCTACGAGCAGTACTTC.